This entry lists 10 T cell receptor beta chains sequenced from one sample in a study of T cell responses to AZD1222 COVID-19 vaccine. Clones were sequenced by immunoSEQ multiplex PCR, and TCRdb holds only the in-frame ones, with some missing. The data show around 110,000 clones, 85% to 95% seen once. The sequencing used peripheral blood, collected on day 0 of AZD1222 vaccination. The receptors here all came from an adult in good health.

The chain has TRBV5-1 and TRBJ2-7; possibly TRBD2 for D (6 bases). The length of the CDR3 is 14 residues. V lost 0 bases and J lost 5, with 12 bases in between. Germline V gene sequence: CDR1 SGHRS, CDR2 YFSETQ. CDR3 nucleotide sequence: TGCGCCAGCAGCTTGGCGGGAGCTAGTAACGAGCAGTACTTC. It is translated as CASSLAGASNEQYF. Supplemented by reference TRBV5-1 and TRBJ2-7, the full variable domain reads KAGVTQTPRYLIKTRGQQVTLSCSPISGHRSVSWYQQTPGQGLQFLFEYFSETQRNKGNFPGRFSGRQFSNSRSEMNVSTLELGDSALYLCASSLAGASNEQYFGPGTRLTVT.

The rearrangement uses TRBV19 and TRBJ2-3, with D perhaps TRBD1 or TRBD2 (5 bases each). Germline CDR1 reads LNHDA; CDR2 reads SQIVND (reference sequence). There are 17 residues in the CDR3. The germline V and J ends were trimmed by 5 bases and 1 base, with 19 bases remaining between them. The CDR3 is CASSANTGGYGTDTQYF. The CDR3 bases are TGTGCCAGTAGTGCTAATACAGGAGGATATGGCACAGATACGCAGTATTTT.

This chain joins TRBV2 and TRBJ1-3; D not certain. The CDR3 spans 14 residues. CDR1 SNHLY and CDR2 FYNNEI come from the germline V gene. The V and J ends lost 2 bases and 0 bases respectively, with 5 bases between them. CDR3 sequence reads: CASSELDSGNTIYF. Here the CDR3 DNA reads TGTGCCAGCAGTGAATTGGACTCTGGAAACACCATATATTTT. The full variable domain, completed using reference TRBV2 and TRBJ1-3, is EPEVTQTPSHQVTQMGQEVILRCVPISNHLYFYWYRQILGQKVEFLVSFYNNEISEKSEIFDDQFSVERPDGSNFTLKIRSTKLEDSAMYFCASSELDSGNTIYFGEGSWLTVV.

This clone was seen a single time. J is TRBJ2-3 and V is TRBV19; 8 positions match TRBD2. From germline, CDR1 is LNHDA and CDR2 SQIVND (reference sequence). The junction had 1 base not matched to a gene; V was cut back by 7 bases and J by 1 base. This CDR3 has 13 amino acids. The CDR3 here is CASMTSGTDTQYF. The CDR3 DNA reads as TGTGCCAGTATGACTAGCGGCACAGATACGCAGTATTTT.

CDR3 residues: CASSLATAASTDTQYF. Written as DNA, the CDR3 is TGTGCCAGCAGCTTAGCGACGGCGGCCAGCACAGATACGCAGTATTTT. V is TRBV7-9 and J is TRBJ2-3, with unresolved D. Per germline, CDR1 SEHNR and CDR2 FQNEAQ (reference sequence). The CDR3 extends over 16 amino acids. Trimming removed 0 bases from V and 0 bases from J, with 10 bases in between. The whole variable domain, remainder taken from reference TRBV7-9 and TRBJ2-3, is DTGVSQNPRHKITKRGQNVTFRCDPISEHNRLYWYRQTLGQGPEFLTYFQNEAQLEKSRLLSDRFSAERPKGSFSTLEIQRTEQGDSAMYLCASSLATAASTDTQYFGPGTRLTVL.

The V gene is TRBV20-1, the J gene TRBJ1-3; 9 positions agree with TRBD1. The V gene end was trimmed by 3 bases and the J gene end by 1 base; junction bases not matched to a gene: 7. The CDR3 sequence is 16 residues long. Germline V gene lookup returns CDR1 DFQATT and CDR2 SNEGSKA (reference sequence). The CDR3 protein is CSASPGTGTSGNTIYF. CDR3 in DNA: TGCAGTGCTAGTCCCGGGACAGGGACTTCTGGAAACACCATATATTTT.

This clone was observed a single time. This CDR3 reads CASSLTGQNNQPQHF. The CDR3 coding sequence is TGTGCCAGCAGCTTAACCGGACAGAACAATCAGCCCCAGCATTTT. The V gene is TRBV7-9, the J gene TRBJ1-5; the D gene is possibly TRBD1 (6 bases). The CDR3 length is 15 residues. With 2 bases removed from V and 3 bases from J, the gap between germline ends came to 11 bases. Germline-derived CDR1 and CDR2 are SEHNR and FQNEAQ (reference sequence).

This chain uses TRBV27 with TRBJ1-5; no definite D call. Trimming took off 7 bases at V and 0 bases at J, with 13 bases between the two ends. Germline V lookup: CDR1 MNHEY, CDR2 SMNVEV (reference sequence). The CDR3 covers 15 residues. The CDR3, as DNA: TGTGCCAGCACTTGGGTACAGATTAGCAATCAGCCCCAGCATTTT. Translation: CASTWVQISNQPQHF.

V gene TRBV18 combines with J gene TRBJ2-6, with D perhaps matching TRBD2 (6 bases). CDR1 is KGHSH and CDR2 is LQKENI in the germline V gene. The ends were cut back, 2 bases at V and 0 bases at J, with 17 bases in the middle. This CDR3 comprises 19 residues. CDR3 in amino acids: CASSPSQRDSYSGANVLTF. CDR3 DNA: TGTGCCAGCTCACCATCTCAGAGGGACTCGTACTCTGGGGCCAACGTCCTGACTTTC.

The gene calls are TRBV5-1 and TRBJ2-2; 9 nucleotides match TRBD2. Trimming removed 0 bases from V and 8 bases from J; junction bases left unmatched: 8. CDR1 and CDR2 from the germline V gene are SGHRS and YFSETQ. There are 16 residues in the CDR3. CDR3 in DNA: TGCGCCAGCAGCTTGGCCGGACTAGCGCTTTCTGGGGAGCTGTTTTTT. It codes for CASSLAGLALSGELFF.